This T cell receptor beta chain stems from a study of blood T cell repertoires in COVID-19. About the study: Researchers got acute and convalescent COVID-19 samples from the United States, Italy and Spain. Sources were T cells, B-cell-depleted T cells, or PBMCs; the material itself was cDNA or gDNA.

Recruited during active infection, patients (from Seattle) were subsequently followed longitudinally. In its sample, this clone was seen once. The table came from immunoSEQ multiplex PCR; TCRdb's copy has only in-frame clones and leaves some out. The sample consists of about 320,000 clones, around 88% of them appearing once. The source material was peripheral blood. This receptor was taken from a woman in her thirties with COVID-19, enrolled during active disease.

DNA of the CDR3: TGTGCCAGCATTAGCAGTTTTCCCGGGGCCGGGGAGCTGTTTTTT. It is translated as CASISSFPGAGELFF. V and J are TRBV2 and TRBJ2-2, with a possible D match to TRBD2 (5 bases). V lost 7 bases to trimming and J lost 6 bases, with 18 bases between them. There are 15 residues in the CDR3. Germline lookup yields CDR1 SNHLY and CDR2 FYNNEI.